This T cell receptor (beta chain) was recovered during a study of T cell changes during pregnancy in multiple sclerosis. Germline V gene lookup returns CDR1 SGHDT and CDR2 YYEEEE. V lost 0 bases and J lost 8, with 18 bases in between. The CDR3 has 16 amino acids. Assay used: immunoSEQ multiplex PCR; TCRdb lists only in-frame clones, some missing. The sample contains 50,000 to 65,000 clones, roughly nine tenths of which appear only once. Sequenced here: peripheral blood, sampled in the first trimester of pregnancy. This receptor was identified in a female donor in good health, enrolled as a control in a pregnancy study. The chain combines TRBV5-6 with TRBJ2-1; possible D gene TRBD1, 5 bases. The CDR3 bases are TGTGCCAGCAGCTTGGCTCGTACAGGTAGTAAGGATGAGCAGTTCTTC. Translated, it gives CASSLARTGSKDEQFF. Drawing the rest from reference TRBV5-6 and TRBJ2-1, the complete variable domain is DAGVTQSPTHLIKTRGQQVTLRCSPKSGHDTVSWYQQALGQGPQFIFQYYEEEERQRGNFPDRFSGHQFPNYSSELNVNALLLGDSALYLCASSLARTGSKDEQFFGPGTRLTVL.